One sample yielded the 11 T cell receptor beta chains listed below, sequenced in a study of control samples from healthy donors and cancer patients. Only in-frame clones appear in the TCRdb table, and some are missing; sequencing was by immunoSEQ multiplex PCR. The table includes tens of thousands of clones, about 87% detected once. The material sequenced was blood. Source of these receptors: a woman in her seventies in good health.

This chain connects TRBV7-9 to TRBJ1-2; D possibly corresponds to TRBD1 (6 bases). The CDR3 is 15 residues long. Trimming cost V 5 bases and J 2 bases, with 15 bases left between them. Germline V gene lookup returns CDR1 SEHNR and CDR2 FQNEAQ (reference sequence). The CDR3 bases are TGTGCCAGCAGCGTCTGGGGGCCGTTAAACTATGGCTACACCTTC. It encodes CASSVWGPLNYGYTF. Filled out from reference TRBV7-9 and TRBJ1-2, the complete variable domain reads DTGVSQNPRHKITKRGQNVTFRCDPISEHNRLYWYRQTLGQGPEFLTYFQNEAQLEKSRLLSDRFSAERPKGSFSTLEIQRTEQGDSAMYLCASSVWGPLNYGYTFGSGTRLTVV.

This chain uses TRBV6-5 with TRBJ2-2; 7 bases fit TRBD1. The CDR3 loop spans 14 amino acids. CDR1 and CDR2 from the germline V gene are MNHEY and SVGAGI. Trimming took 6 bases from V and 12 from J; bases not matched to a gene: 13. CDR3: CASSHFGQEGKLFF. The CDR3 bases are TGTGCCAGCAGCCATTTCGGACAGGAAGGAAAGCTGTTTTTT.

The chain has TRBV13 and TRBJ1-3, with 9 bases that match TRBD1. The germline gives CDR1 PRHDT, CDR2 FYEKMQ (reference sequence). The junction had 14 bases not matched to a gene; V was cut back by 4 bases and J by 7 bases. The CDR3 has 17 amino acids. Here the CDR3 reads CASSYQIRDRVPNTIYF. DNA for the CDR3: TGTGCCAGCAGCTATCAAATCCGGGACAGGGTCCCCAACACCATATATTTT. Complete variable domain (other parts from reference TRBV13 and TRBJ1-3): AAGVIQSPRHLIKEKRETATLKCYPIPRHDTVYWYQQGPGQDPQFLISFYEKMQSDKGSIPDRFSAQQFSDYHSELNMSSLELGDSALYFCASSYQIRDRVPNTIYFGEGSWLTVV.

V usage is TRBV7-2 and J usage is TRBJ1-2, with D perhaps matching TRBD1 (5 bases). The germline V and J ends were trimmed by 5 bases and 7 bases, with 23 bases remaining between them. CDR3 size: 16 residues. CDR1 SGHTA and CDR2 FQGNSA come from the germline V gene. The CDR3 DNA reads TGTGCCAGCAGCGATTCCGGGACGGCGGCGTTGGGTGGCTACACCTTC. It yields the protein CASSDSGTAALGGYTF.

The rearrangement links TRBV5-6 to TRBJ2-7; D perhaps matches TRBD2 (5 bases). Germline CDR1 and CDR2: SGHDT and YYEEEE. Trimming stripped 0 bases from V and 2 bases from J, with 18 bases between. The CDR3 runs to 17 residues. CDR3 amino acids: CASSLEGKRQLAYEQYF. In nucleotides, the CDR3 is TGTGCCAGCAGCTTGGAAGGGAAAAGACAACTAGCCTACGAGCAGTACTTC.

The J gene is TRBJ1-3, the V gene TRBV5-4; D unresolved. CDR3 length: 12 residues. In germline, CDR1 is SGHNT, CDR2 YYREEE (reference sequence). V gave up 2 bases and J gave up 3 bases, with 3 bases separating them. The DNA for the CDR3 is TGTGCCAGCAGCTTAAGTGGAAACACCATATATTTT. Translating it yields CASSLSGNTIYF.

This clone appeared a single time. The chain employs TRBV29-1 and TRBJ2-7; tentative D call: TRBD1 (6 bases). V was trimmed by 5 bases and J by 3 bases, leaving 20 bases between them. The CDR3 is 15 residues long. The germline CDR1 and CDR2 sequences are SQVTM and ANQGSEA. As DNA, the CDR3 is TGCAGCGTTCTCTTCACACTACAGGGACGCTACGAGCAGTACTTC. Translated, it gives CSVLFTLQGRYEQYF.

This clone was picked up many times. Different DNA sequences within this sample yield the same CDR3. The genes are TRBV24-1 and TRBJ1-1; a possible D gene is TRBD1 (5 bases). Trimming stripped 7 bases from V and 5 bases from J, with 13 bases between. The length of the CDR3 is 13 residues. Per germline, CDR1 KGHDR and CDR2 SFDVKD. This CDR3 is CATRERGGTEAFF. DNA of the CDR3: TGTGCCACCAGAGAAAGGGGAGGAACTGAAGCTTTCTTT.

This clone appeared once. The chain is built from TRBV29-1 and TRBJ2-7; weak D call: TRBD1 (6 bases). V lost 5 bases and J lost 4, with 9 bases in between. The CDR3 spans 11 residues. Germline CDR1 is SQVTM and CDR2 is ANQGSEA. CDR3: CSVFTGYEQYF. The CDR3 DNA reads as TGCAGCGTTTTCACAGGGTACGAGCAGTACTTC.

The chain uses TRBV5-1 and TRBJ1-1; a weak D match, TRBD1 (5 bases). Germline values: CDR1 SGHRS, CDR2 YFSETQ. This CDR3 is 14 amino acids long. V was cut by 0 bases and J by 3 bases, with 9 bases left in between. In nucleotides, the CDR3 is TGCGCCAGCAGCTTGGAATCAGGGTACACTGAAGCTTTCTTT. This translates into CASSLESGYTEAFF.

The CDR3 region has the DNA TGCGCCAGCTCGGGACTAGAGCAAGAGACCCAGTACTTC. Residues: CASSGLEQETQYF. The chain uses TRBV5-1 and TRBJ2-5; 8 bases match TRBD2. This CDR3 has 13 amino acids. Germline assignment: CDR1 SGHRS and CDR2 YFSETQ. V dropped 7 bases and J dropped 2; count of bases not matched to a gene: 4.